Following are 2 T cell receptor beta chains from one sample sequenced in a study of cytomegalovirus exposure and HLA in healthy donors. This PCR relied on a set of 60 Vbeta primers and 13 Jbeta primers. Profiled with immunoSEQ multiplex PCR; TCRdb holds only in-frame clones, not every one. Of more than 95,000 clones in the sample, roughly 82% were seen once. The sample taken for sequencing was PBMCs. These TCRs come from a woman in her sixties in good health and CMV-seropositive.

This clone was observed a few times. The chain uses TRBV13 and TRBJ2-7; perhaps TRBD1 as D (6 bases). The CDR3 is made up of 12 amino acids. The germline gives CDR1 PRHDT, CDR2 FYEKMQ (reference sequence). V was shortened by 6 bases and J by 7 bases, with 13 bases between the two germline ends. The CDR3 spells CASSSFRGEQYF. The DNA of the CDR3 is TGTGCCAGCAGTTCATTCAGGGGTGAGCAGTACTTC.

This clone was picked up a small number of times. This sequence joins TRBV6-6 and TRBJ1-2; 7 bases agree with TRBD1. The germline CDR1 and CDR2 sequences are MNHNY and SVGAGI (reference sequence). The junction had 7 bases not matched to a gene; V was cut back by 6 bases and J by 6 bases. The CDR3 length is 13 residues. The CDR3 is CASSRTGEDGYTF. The DNA for the CDR3 is TGTGCCAGCAGCCGAACAGGGGAAGATGGCTACACCTTC.